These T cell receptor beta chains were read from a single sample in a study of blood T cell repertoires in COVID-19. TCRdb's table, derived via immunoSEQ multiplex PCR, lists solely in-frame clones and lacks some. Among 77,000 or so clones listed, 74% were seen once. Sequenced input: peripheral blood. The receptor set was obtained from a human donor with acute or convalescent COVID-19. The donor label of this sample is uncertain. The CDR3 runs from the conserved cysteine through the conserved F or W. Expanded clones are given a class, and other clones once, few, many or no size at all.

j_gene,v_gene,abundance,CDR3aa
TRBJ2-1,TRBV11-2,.,CASSLRAGPSYNEQFF
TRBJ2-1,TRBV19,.,CASSRGLASYNEQFF
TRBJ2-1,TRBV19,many,CASSINRVHEQFF
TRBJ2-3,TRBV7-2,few,CASSLERSGSMDTQYF
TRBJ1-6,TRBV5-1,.,CASSSGTGFNSPLHF
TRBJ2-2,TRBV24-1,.,CASQGTANTGELFF
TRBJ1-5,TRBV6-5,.,CASRQNSNQPQHF
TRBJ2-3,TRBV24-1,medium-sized,CATSEPGDPSTDTQYF
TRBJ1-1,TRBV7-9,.,CASSAEVGTEAFF
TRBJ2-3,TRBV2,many,CASSVTQGTDTQYF
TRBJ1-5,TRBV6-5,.,CASSYGQGREPQHF
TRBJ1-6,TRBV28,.,CASSVLYSPLHF
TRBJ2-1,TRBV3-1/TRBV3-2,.,CASSHLAGGPYNEQFF
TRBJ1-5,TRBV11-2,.,CASSLDREPYSNQPQHF
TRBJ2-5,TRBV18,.,CASSPPAVGGGETQYF
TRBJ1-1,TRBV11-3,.,CASSSRAPNTEAFF
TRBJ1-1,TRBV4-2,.,CASSQDEATGRGTEAFF
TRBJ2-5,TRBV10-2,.,CASGQTQETQYF
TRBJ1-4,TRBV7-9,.,CASSPGEGATNEKLFF
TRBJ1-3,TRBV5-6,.,CASSLGPADTIYF
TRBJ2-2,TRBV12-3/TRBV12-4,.,CASTHTNTGELFF
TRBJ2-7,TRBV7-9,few,CASTKGASGSYEQYF
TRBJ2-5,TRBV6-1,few,CASSEMRRETQYF
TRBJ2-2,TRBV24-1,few,CATSDTTGGLGELFF
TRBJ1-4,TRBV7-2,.,CASSLENRAGDEKLFF
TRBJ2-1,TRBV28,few,CASSLYLPGTGYSDEQFF
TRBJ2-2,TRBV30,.,CAWSTRGGAGELFF
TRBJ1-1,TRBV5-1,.,CASSLAPETSDTEAFF
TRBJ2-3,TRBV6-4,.,CASRAGTGADTQYF
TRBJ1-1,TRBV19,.,CASSLLGAGTEAFF
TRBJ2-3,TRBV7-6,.,CASSPRGYEKTDTQYF
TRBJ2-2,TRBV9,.,CASSVGGPGELFF
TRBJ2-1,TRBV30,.,CAWSLGGTYNEQFF
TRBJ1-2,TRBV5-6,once,CASSLALRRQDGYTF
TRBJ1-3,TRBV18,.,CASSPDRARGGNTIYF
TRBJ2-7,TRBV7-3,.,CASSLRGSLAGGSFSRSYEQYF
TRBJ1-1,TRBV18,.,CASSRETLGTEAFF
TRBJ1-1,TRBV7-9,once,CASSPPGQGAITEAFF
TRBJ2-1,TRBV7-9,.,CASTSVVAGNNEQFF
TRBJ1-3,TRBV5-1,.,CASKQGTSGNTIYF
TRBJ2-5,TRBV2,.,CASNILLAGPQETQYF
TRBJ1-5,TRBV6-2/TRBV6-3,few,CASSYAGGFEPQHF
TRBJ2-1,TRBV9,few,CASSATGLSNEQFF
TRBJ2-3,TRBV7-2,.,CASSPRRASGSRTDTQYF
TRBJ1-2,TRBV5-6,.,CASSFGGTAANYGYTF
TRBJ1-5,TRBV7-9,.,CASDEAGNQPQHF
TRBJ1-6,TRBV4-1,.,CASSQDRDRGQGSPLHF
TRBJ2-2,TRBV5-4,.,CASSLAGTGGITGELFF
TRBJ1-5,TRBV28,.,CASTPTRGSLAPQHF
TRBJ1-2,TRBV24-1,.,CATQAGGAYGYTF
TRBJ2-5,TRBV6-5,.,CASSYSILAGVETQYF